Included here is one T cell receptor beta chain sequence, with context. Its antigen is currently unknown. The V end was cut by 5 bases, the J end by 7 bases, with 8 bases between. The CDR3 has 11 amino acids. CDR1 and CDR2 from the germline V gene are LNHNV and YYDKDF (reference sequence). Negative isolation was used for CD8+ and CD4+ T cells and FACS enrichment for TEMRA cells. This sample is drawn from a study of CD8 T cells in Susac syndrome. As for the study in general: Intravenous immunoglobulin alone or corticosteroids were being given to patients with Susac syndrome at blood draw, unless they were therapy-naive.

RNA amounts of roughly 0.45 to 1 ug underwent reverse transcription with random hexamers. TCRdb redid the calling of the immunoSEQ multiplex PCR reads with MiXCR, one entry per CDR3 protein. The table has more than 65,000 distinct CDR3 sequences, roughly 94% seen once. General study findings and limits: Clonal expansion involving Susac CD8+ cells peaked in TEMRA cells and active patients.

The rearrangement joins TRBV15 to TRBJ1-2, with D unresolved. The TCR originated in a human donor with Susac syndrome. The sample was CD8+ T cells from PBMCs. The CDR3 DNA is TGTGCCACCAGCGGAGGGTCTGGCTACACCTTC. This gives the protein CATSGGSGYTF.